A selection of T cell receptor beta chains follows, all from one sample in a study of OX40 agonist ivuxolimab in advanced cancers. Data came from immunoSEQ multiplex PCR; TCRdb stores just in-frame clones and leaves some out. This table has about 50,000 clones, 60% to 80% appearing once. The sequences come from CD4+ or CD8+ T cells sorted from blood, collected in a trial of the OX40 agonist ivuxolimab. The receptor source for this set is an adult with an advanced solid tumor such as melanoma, head and neck, liver or kidney cancer. Each CDR3 is given with its conserved first and last residue. D genes are given only for firm matches. Rows give clone size only sometimes, using once, few, many, or a class for an expanded clone.

d_call: NA; j_call: TRBJ1-4; clone_size: NA; v_call: TRBV7-3; cdr3_nt: TGTGCCAGCAGCTCGGACGGCGGAGGGGAAAAACTGTTTTTT; cdr3_aa: CASSSDGGGEKLFF
d_call: TRBD2; j_call: TRBJ2-3; clone_size: NA; v_call: TRBV5-4; cdr3_nt: TGTGCCAGCAGCTTGGATCCGGGAGGCTCAGATACGCAGTATTTT; cdr3_aa: CASSLDPGGSDTQYF
d_call: NA; j_call: TRBJ1-3; clone_size: NA; v_call: TRBV6-6; cdr3_nt: TGTGCCAGCACCTATGCGGGCAGTTACTCTGGAAACACCATATATTTT; cdr3_aa: CASTYAGSYSGNTIYF
d_call: NA; j_call: TRBJ2-7; clone_size: NA; v_call: TRBV5-1; cdr3_nt: TGCGCCAGCAGCTTGGATGGTGACGAGCAGTACTTC; cdr3_aa: CASSLDGDEQYF
d_call: NA; j_call: TRBJ2-3; clone_size: few; v_call: TRBV7-9; cdr3_nt: TGTGCCAGCAGCCCCCGGGGGCCAGATACGCAGTATTTT; cdr3_aa: CASSPRGPDTQYF
d_call: NA; j_call: TRBJ2-1; clone_size: few; v_call: TRBV5-1; cdr3_nt: TGCGCCAGCAGCTTTGGGGCCAGGTCCGCGGACAATGAGCAGTTCTTC; cdr3_aa: CASSFGARSADNEQFF
d_call: NA; j_call: TRBJ1-6; clone_size: NA; v_call: TRBV5-1; cdr3_nt: TGCGCCAGCAGCTTGGAGGGCAGGACTAATTCACCCCTCCACTTT; cdr3_aa: CASSLEGRTNSPLHF
d_call: NA; j_call: TRBJ2-4; clone_size: once; v_call: TRBV2; cdr3_nt: TGTGCCAGCAGTGGACCTGGCAAAAACATTCAGTACTTC; cdr3_aa: CASSGPGKNIQYF
d_call: TRBD1; j_call: TRBJ1-4; clone_size: NA; v_call: TRBV5-4; cdr3_nt: TGTGCCAGCAGCTTGCAAACAGGGGGCACTGAAAAACTGTTTTTT; cdr3_aa: CASSLQTGGTEKLFF
d_call: NA; j_call: TRBJ1-2; clone_size: NA; v_call: TRBV6-1; cdr3_nt: TGTGCCAGCAACAACGGGGGGGGCTACACCTTC; cdr3_aa: CASNNGGGYTF
d_call: TRBD1; j_call: TRBJ2-5; clone_size: NA; v_call: TRBV29-1; cdr3_nt: TGCAGCGTTAGTTCCGCCGGGACAGGGGTTGGGGAGACCCAGTACTTC; cdr3_aa: CSVSSAGTGVGETQYF
d_call: NA; j_call: TRBJ2-4; clone_size: NA; v_call: TRBV19; cdr3_nt: TGTGCCAGTAGTACCCAGGACATTCAGTACTTC; cdr3_aa: CASSTQDIQYF
d_call: NA; j_call: TRBJ2-3; clone_size: NA; v_call: TRBV10-3; cdr3_nt: TGTGCCATTCAACCCAGGGGCACCACAGATACGCAGTATTTT; cdr3_aa: CAIQPRGTTDTQYF
d_call: TRBD1; j_call: TRBJ2-7; clone_size: NA; v_call: TRBV28; cdr3_nt: TGTGCCAGCAGTTCCTCCCCGGACAGGGGATCTTACTTC; cdr3_aa: CASSSSPDRGSYF
d_call: NA; j_call: TRBJ1-1; clone_size: NA; v_call: TRBV5-1; cdr3_nt: TGCGCCAGCAGAGGGCTGGGCAGAAGTTCCACTGAAGCTTTCTTT; cdr3_aa: CASRGLGRSSTEAFF
d_call: TRBD2; j_call: TRBJ2-5; clone_size: NA; v_call: TRBV10-3; cdr3_nt: TGTGCCATCAGTGCGGGAGGGGAGACCCAGTACTTC; cdr3_aa: CAISAGGETQYF
d_call: TRBD1; j_call: TRBJ2-3; clone_size: NA; v_call: TRBV19; cdr3_nt: TGTGCCAGTAGTATAAAACAGGGGGCGCAAGATACGCAGTATTTT; cdr3_aa: CASSIKQGAQDTQYF
d_call: TRBD2; j_call: TRBJ2-5; clone_size: NA; v_call: TRBV7-3; cdr3_nt: TGTGCCAGCAGCTTAATCCCCGCGGGAGGGCGGGAGACCCAGTACTTC; cdr3_aa: CASSLIPAGGRETQYF
d_call: TRBD1; j_call: TRBJ1-4; clone_size: NA; v_call: TRBV27; cdr3_nt: TGTGCCAGCCGTAGACAGGGCACAACTAATGAAAAACTGTTTTTT; cdr3_aa: CASRRQGTTNEKLFF
d_call: NA; j_call: TRBJ2-7; clone_size: NA; v_call: TRBV7-8; cdr3_nt: TGTGCCAGCAGCTCATGGACTCGTTCCTACGAGCAGTACTTC; cdr3_aa: CASSSWTRSYEQYF
d_call: NA; j_call: TRBJ1-2; clone_size: NA; v_call: TRBV6-5; cdr3_nt: TGTGCCAGCAGGATGCCGGGACGTGGCTACACCTTC; cdr3_aa: CASRMPGRGYTF
d_call: NA; j_call: TRBJ2-1; clone_size: NA; v_call: TRBV5-1; cdr3_nt: TGCGCCAGCAGCTTGAGTGGGAAAGGGGCGGCTGAGCAGTTCTTC; cdr3_aa: CASSLSGKGAAEQFF
d_call: NA; j_call: TRBJ2-3; clone_size: once; v_call: TRBV5-1; cdr3_nt: TGCGCCAGCAGCTCCCCTTCGAGCACAGATACGCAGTATTTT; cdr3_aa: CASSSPSSTDTQYF
d_call: NA; j_call: TRBJ2-7; clone_size: NA; v_call: TRBV5-3; cdr3_nt: TGTGCCAGCGCCCGGGGACCGGACTCCTACGAGCAGTACTTC; cdr3_aa: CASARGPDSYEQYF
d_call: NA; j_call: TRBJ1-2; clone_size: few; v_call: TRBV9; cdr3_nt: TGTGCCAGCAGCGACGACACCAACTATGGCTACACCTTC; cdr3_aa: CASSDDTNYGYTF
d_call: NA; j_call: TRBJ1-3; clone_size: NA; v_call: TRBV6-5; cdr3_nt: TGTGCCAGCAGTGAAGGAGGGTCTGGAAACACCATATATTTT; cdr3_aa: CASSEGGSGNTIYF
d_call: NA; j_call: TRBJ2-6; clone_size: once; v_call: TRBV30; cdr3_nt: TGTGCCTGGAGCCTAGATACCCAATCTGGGGCCAACGTCCTGACTTTC; cdr3_aa: CAWSLDTQSGANVLTF
d_call: NA; j_call: TRBJ1-2; clone_size: NA; v_call: TRBV7-2; cdr3_nt: TGTGCCAGCAGCTTACGAAGGACAGAACCTTATGGCTACACCTTC; cdr3_aa: CASSLRRTEPYGYTF
d_call: NA; j_call: TRBJ1-2; clone_size: NA; v_call: TRBV6-5; cdr3_nt: TGTGCCAGCGCATCACAGGGAACCTATGGCTACACCTTC; cdr3_aa: CASASQGTYGYTF
d_call: TRBD1; j_call: TRBJ1-2; clone_size: NA; v_call: TRBV9; cdr3_nt: TGTGCCAGCAGCTCCCGGACAGGGTGGGACTACACCTTC; cdr3_aa: CASSSRTGWDYTF
d_call: NA; j_call: TRBJ2-1; clone_size: NA; v_call: TRBV5-4; cdr3_nt: TGTGCCAGCAGCACGCAGTCCGTGGCGTCAAATGAGCAGTTCTTC; cdr3_aa: CASSTQSVASNEQFF
d_call: TRBD2; j_call: TRBJ2-6; clone_size: few; v_call: TRBV7-2; cdr3_nt: TGTGCCAGCAGCCTATATAGCGGGTCGACTGGGGCCAACGTCCTGACTTTC; cdr3_aa: CASSLYSGSTGANVLTF
d_call: NA; j_call: TRBJ1-2; clone_size: NA; v_call: TRBV6-5; cdr3_nt: TGTGCCAGCAGTATGGGGGACGGGAACTATGGCTACACCTTC; cdr3_aa: CASSMGDGNYGYTF
d_call: TRBD2; j_call: TRBJ2-5; clone_size: NA; v_call: TRBV7-2; cdr3_nt: TGTGCCAGCAGCCAACGGGAGGCCCAGTACTTC; cdr3_aa: CASSQREAQYF
d_call: NA; j_call: TRBJ2-7; clone_size: few; v_call: TRBV7-3; cdr3_nt: TGTGCCAGCAGCCTACCGGGACCTGCCTACGAGCAGTACTTC; cdr3_aa: CASSLPGPAYEQYF
d_call: TRBD2; j_call: TRBJ2-3; clone_size: few; v_call: TRBV6-1; cdr3_nt: TGTGCCAGCGTACGACTAGCGGGCAACACAGATACGCAGTATTTT; cdr3_aa: CASVRLAGNTDTQYF
d_call: TRBD1; j_call: TRBJ2-7; clone_size: NA; v_call: TRBV28; cdr3_nt: TGTGCCAGCAGTCCCCGTAGGACAGGACTGTCTCGCTCCTACGAGCAGTACTTC; cdr3_aa: CASSPRRTGLSRSYEQYF